Reported below is one T cell receptor (beta chain). This record comes from a study of blood T cell repertoires in COVID-19. Study-wide background: Specimens from acute and convalescent COVID-19 originated in the United States, Italy and Spain. PBMCs, B-cell-depleted T cells, or T cells provided the cDNA or gDNA that made up the material.

The CDR3 runs to 13 residues. Trimming cost V 7 bases and J 3 bases; bases outside gene matches: 5. Per the original methods: How many nucleated cells were present was estimated from reference gene primer amplification. Sequencing was performed with immunoSEQ multiplex PCR; in TCRdb, only in-frame clones are kept and a portion is missing. V and J calls and clone size are those listed in that table; D and trimming were worked out from the DNA. This sample yields roughly 200,000 clones, of which over 70% are seen a single time; around 26% belongs to the top ten. The TCR was taken from a man aged 40-55 years with acute or convalescent COVID-19. The chain has TRBV12-3 or TRBV12-4 and TRBJ1-1, with 7 bases lining up with TRBD1. The sequencing input was peripheral blood. CDR3 sequence reads: CASIKGADTEAFF. DNA of the CDR3: TGTGCCAGCATCAAGGGGGCCGACACTGAAGCTTTCTTT.